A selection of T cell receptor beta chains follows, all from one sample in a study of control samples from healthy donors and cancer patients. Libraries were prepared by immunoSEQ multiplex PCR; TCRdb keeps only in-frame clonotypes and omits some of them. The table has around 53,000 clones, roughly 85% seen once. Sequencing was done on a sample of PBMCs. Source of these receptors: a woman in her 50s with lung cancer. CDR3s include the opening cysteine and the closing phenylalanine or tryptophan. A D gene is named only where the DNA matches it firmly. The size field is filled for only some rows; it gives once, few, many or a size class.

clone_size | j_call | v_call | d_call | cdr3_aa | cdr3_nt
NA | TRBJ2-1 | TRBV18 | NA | CASSGRDKSYNEQFF | TGTGCCAGCTCAGGCCGGGACAAATCCTACAATGAGCAGTTCTTC
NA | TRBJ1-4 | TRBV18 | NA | CASSPNHDPGHFF | TGTGCCAGCTCCCCAAACCATGACCCGGGACACTTTTTT
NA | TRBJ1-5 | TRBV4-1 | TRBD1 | CASSQEVTGGDQPQHF | TGCGCCAGCAGCCAAGAAGTGACAGGGGGCGATCAGCCCCAGCATTTT
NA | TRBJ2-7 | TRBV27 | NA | CASSFGRISVYEQYF | TGTGCCAGCAGTTTTGGGAGAATTTCGGTCTACGAGCAGTACTTC
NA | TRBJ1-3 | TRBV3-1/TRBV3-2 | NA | CASSPGLSGNTIYF | TGTGCCAGCAGCCCAGGGTTATCTGGAAACACCATATATTTT
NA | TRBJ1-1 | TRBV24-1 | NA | CATRRSRNTEAFF | TGTGCCACCAGGAGGAGCCGGAACACTGAAGCTTTCTTT
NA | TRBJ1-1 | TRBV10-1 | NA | CASSDGGARTEAFF | TGCGCCAGCAGTGATGGGGGGGCCAGAACTGAAGCTTTCTTT
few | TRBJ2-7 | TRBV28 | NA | CASSSLPPYEQYF | TGTGCCAGCAGTTCCCTCCCGCCCTACGAGCAGTACTTC
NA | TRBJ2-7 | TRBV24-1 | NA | CATSGRKANEQYF | TGTGCCACCTCGGGACGTAAAGCCAACGAGCAGTACTTC
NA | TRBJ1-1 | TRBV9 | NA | CASSVGGWDTEAFF | TGTGCCAGCAGCGTAGGCGGGTGGGACACTGAAGCTTTCTTT
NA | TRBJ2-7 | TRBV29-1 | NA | CSVENGDSYEQYF | TGCAGCGTTGAAAACGGTGACAGCTACGAGCAGTACTTC